A single sample is the source of the 23 T cell receptor beta chains below, sequenced in a study of cytotoxic CD8 clonotypes in ibrutinib-treated CLL. Some clones are missing from TCRdb's copy, which holds only in-frame ones; the method was immunoSEQ multiplex PCR. The sample has over 120,000 clones, 76% seen once. The specimen comprised PBMCs, sampled after 24 months of ibrutinib treatment. The origin of the receptors is a human donor with chronic lymphocytic leukemia.

The J gene is TRBJ1-3, the V gene TRBV7-2; D is unresolved. The CDR3 has 14 amino acids. Trimming shortened V by 2 bases and J by 2 bases, and 7 bases separated the two germline ends. The germline gives CDR1 SGHTA, CDR2 FQGNSA. In nucleotides, the CDR3 is TGTGCCAGCAGCTTAATGGGCACTGGAAACACCATATATTTT. It is translated as CASSLMGTGNTIYF.

This chain links TRBV19 with TRBJ1-5; D unclear. There are 13 residues in the CDR3. Germline assignment: CDR1 LNHDA and CDR2 SQIVND (reference sequence). The V end was cut by 3 bases, the J end by 11 bases, with 14 bases between. CDR3 sequence (DNA): TGTGCCAGTAGTATCGCACCCCTCCGGACCCAGCATTTT. It is translated as CASSIAPLRTQHF.

The chain employs TRBV6-1 and TRBJ1-6, with D possibly matching TRBD1 (5 bases). The CDR3 totals 14 residues. Germline V lookup: CDR1 MNHNS, CDR2 SASEGT. Trimming shortened V by 1 base and J by 8 bases, and 9 bases separated the two germline ends. As DNA, the CDR3 is TGTGCCAGCAGTGAAGGGGGGGGGTATTCACCCCTCCACTTT. It translates to CASSEGGGYSPLHF.

V usage is TRBV11-3 and J usage is TRBJ2-7, with a possible D match to TRBD2 (5 bases). This CDR3 region has 14 residues. Germline loops: CDR1 SGHNT, CDR2 YENEEA. The V and J ends lost 5 bases and 6 bases respectively, with 17 bases between them. CDR3 nucleotides: TGTGCCAGCAGCCCCGGGGAGAGGTCTGGCGAGCAGTACTTC. Encoded protein: CASSPGERSGEQYF. The full variable domain, its missing parts supplied by reference TRBV11-3 and TRBJ2-7, is EAGVVQSPRYKIIEKKQPVAFWCNPISGHNTLYWYLQNLGQGPELLIRYENEEAVDDSQLPKDRFSAERLKGVDSTLKIQPAELGDSAVYLCASSPGERSGEQYFGPGTRLTVT.

CDR3 in DNA: TGTGCCAGCAGCTTAGCACCGGCTCATACGCAGTATTTT. Translated, it gives CASSLAPAHTQYF. The chain combines TRBV7-2 with TRBJ2-3; D is ambiguous. V lost 0 bases to trimming and J lost 7 bases, with 8 bases between them. The CDR3 extends over 13 amino acids. CDR1 and CDR2 (germline): SGHTA, FQGNSA. The variable domain in full, with the rest retrieved from reference TRBV7-2 and TRBJ2-3, is GAGVSQSPSNKVTEKGKDVELRCDPISGHTALYWYRQSLGQGLEFLIYFQGNSAPDKSGLPSDRFSAERTGGSVSTLTIQRTQQEDSAVYLCASSLAPAHTQYFGPGTRLTVL.

The genes are TRBV5-1 and TRBJ2-3, with D tentatively TRBD2 (5 bases). With 3 bases removed from V and 0 bases from J, the gap between germline ends came to 14 bases. CDR1 and CDR2 from the germline V gene are SGHRS and YFSETQ. CDR3 length: 16 amino acids. In DNA form, the CDR3 reads TGCGCCAGCAGCTCCACGGGTAGCGTCAGCACAGATACGCAGTATTTT. Its translation is CASSSTGSVSTDTQYF.

The chain carries TRBV11-3 and TRBJ2-1; D possibly corresponds to TRBD2 (5 bases). Per the germline V gene, CDR1 is SGHNT and CDR2 is YENEEA. Trimming removed 0 bases from V and 6 bases from J, with 15 bases in between. The CDR3 length is 16 residues. This CDR3 is CASSLDVASPGNEQFF. The CDR3 nucleotides are TGTGCCAGCAGCTTAGATGTGGCTAGCCCCGGCAATGAGCAGTTCTTC.

This clone appeared a single time. The chain links TRBV7-9 to TRBJ2-5; TRBD2 matches 7 bases. The V gene's germline CDR1 is SEHNR and CDR2 FQNEAQ (reference sequence). The junction had 11 bases not matched to a gene; V was cut back by 7 bases and J by 3 bases. The CDR3 totals 15 residues. The CDR3: CASTHPGGGKETQYF. The CDR3 coding sequence is TGTGCCAGCACCCACCCCGGGGGAGGGAAAGAGACCCAGTACTTC.

Only one count was recorded for this clone. The rearrangement uses TRBV10-3 and TRBJ2-1, with D unresolved. CDR3 size: 12 residues. V lost 3 bases to trimming and J lost 4 bases, with 4 bases between them. Germline CDR1 is ENHRY and CDR2 is SYGVKD. DNA for the CDR3: TGTGCCATCAGTGATGGGTACAATGAGCAGTTCTTC. Translating it yields CAISDGYNEQFF.

This clone has only a few counts. The gene calls are TRBV28 and TRBJ1-5; weak D call: TRBD1 (5 bases). Per germline, CDR1 MDHEN and CDR2 SYDVKM. The CDR3 loop spans 15 amino acids. The ends were cut back, 5 bases at V and 0 bases at J, with 11 bases in the middle. The CDR3 loop reads CASSGPGDSNQPQHF. CDR3 nucleotide sequence: TGTGCCAGCAGTGGCCCGGGGGATAGCAATCAGCCCCAGCATTTT.

The chain uses TRBV5-1 and TRBJ2-7; D unresolved. CDR1 and CDR2 (germline): SGHRS, YFSETQ. V was clipped by 3 bases and J by 3 bases, with 16 bases between them. The CDR3 is made up of 15 amino acids. The CDR3 protein is CASSSGPQENYEQYF. The CDR3 DNA follows: TGCGCCAGCAGCTCCGGGCCTCAAGAAAACTACGAGCAGTACTTC. Drawing the rest from reference TRBV5-1 and TRBJ2-7, the complete variable domain is KAGVTQTPRYLIKTRGQQVTLSCSPISGHRSVSWYQQTPGQGLQFLFEYFSETQRNKGNFPGRFSGRQFSNSRSEMNVSTLELGDSALYLCASSSGPQENYEQYFGPGTRLTVT.

This clone was seen only once. The V and J genes are TRBV27 and TRBJ2-2; D is unresolved. Germline values: CDR1 MNHEY, CDR2 SMNVEV (reference sequence). Deletions cut 4 bases from V and 2 bases from J, with 8 bases between. This CDR3 is built from 14 residues. In DNA form, the CDR3 reads TGTGCCAGCAGTTGGGCTGTAAACACCGGGGAGCTGTTTTTT. Translating it yields CASSWAVNTGELFF.

The V call is TRBV11-2, the J call TRBJ2-3; D uncertain. The CDR3 is 14 residues long. V lost 3 bases and J 0 bases, leaving 7 bases between the germline ends. Germline V gene data show CDR1 as SGHAT and CDR2 as FQNNGV. The CDR3, as DNA: TGTGCCAGCAGCTTGGGCCCTAGCACAGATACGCAGTATTTT. It codes for CASSLGPSTDTQYF. Complete variable domain (other parts from reference TRBV11-2 and TRBJ2-3): EAGVAQSPRYKIIEKRQSVAFWCNPISGHATLYWYQQILGQGPKLLIQFQNNGVVDDSQLPKDRFSAERLKGVDSTLKIQPAKLEDSAVYLCASSLGPSTDTQYFGPGTRLTVL.

This chain uses TRBV11-1 with TRBJ1-1; tentative D call: TRBD1 (5 bases). Trimming pared 1 base from V and 4 bases from J, leaving 13 bases between. The CDR3 contains 15 residues. The germline gives CDR1 SGHAT, CDR2 FQDESV (reference sequence). The CDR3 is CASSLVGGGSTEAFF. In DNA, the CDR3 is TGTGCCAGCAGCTTAGTGGGGGGTGGAAGCACTGAAGCTTTCTTT.

The rearrangement joins TRBV29-1 to TRBJ2-3; D unclear. The CDR3 is 12 amino acids. Trimming removed 5 bases from V and 0 bases from J, with 6 bases in between. Germline lookup yields CDR1 SQVTM and CDR2 ANQGSEA. CDR3 sequence reads: CSVSPSTDTQYF. CDR3 nucleotide sequence: TGCAGCGTTAGTCCTAGCACAGATACGCAGTATTTT.

The chain couples TRBV6-5 to TRBJ1-2; D remains ambiguous. Germline V CDR1 and CDR2: MNHEY, SVGAGI. Trimming shortened V by 2 bases and J by 7 bases, and 8 bases separated the two germline ends. The CDR3 runs 12 residues. The CDR3 sequence is CASSYGGIGYTF. DNA for the CDR3: TGTGCCAGCAGTTACGGCGGCATTGGCTACACCTTC.

This sequence joins TRBV4-1 and TRBJ2-5; D possibly corresponds to TRBD1 (5 bases). The CDR3 loop spans 15 amino acids. CDR1 is MGHRA, CDR2 YSYEKL, per germline. The V gene lost 0 bases and the J gene lost 7 bases, with 15 bases spanning the gap. As DNA, the CDR3 is TGCGCCAGCAGCCAAGATCCGACAGCGCTGGGGACCCAGTACTTC. Amino acid sequence: CASSQDPTALGTQYF.

The chain combines TRBV28 with TRBJ2-4; D uncertain. V shed 6 bases and J shed 9 bases, with 18 bases lying between them. There are 14 residues in the CDR3. Germline V gene data show CDR1 as MDHEN and CDR2 as SYDVKM. Here the CDR3 reads CASSPSPRAGIQYF. CDR3 DNA: TGTGCCAGCAGCCCTTCCCCTCGGGCCGGCATTCAGTACTTC. Full variable domain (missing parts from reference TRBV28 and TRBJ2-4): DVKVTQSSRYLVKRTGEKVFLECVQDMDHENMFWYRQDPGLGLRLIYFSYDVKMKEKGDIPEGYSVSREKKERFSLILESASTNQTSMYLCASSPSPRAGIQYFGAGTRLSVL.

The chain carries TRBV19 and TRBJ1-2, with D perhaps matching TRBD1 (6 bases). V gave up 3 bases and J gave up 5 bases, with 16 bases separating them. The CDR3 loop spans 15 amino acids. The germline V gene has CDR1 LNHDA and CDR2 SQIVND (reference sequence). This chain's CDR3 is CASSIGGGGRYGYTF. In DNA, the CDR3 is TGTGCCAGTAGTATCGGCGGGGGCGGCCGATATGGCTACACCTTC.

This clone was recorded once. This chain's CDR3 is CASSVGTSGSYEQYF. The CDR3 coding sequence is TGTGCCAGCAGCGTAGGGACTAGCGGCTCCTACGAGCAGTACTTC. The J gene is TRBJ2-7, the V gene TRBV9; 10 bases match TRBD2. Germline V CDR1 and CDR2: SGDLS, YYNGEE. The CDR3 has 15 amino acids. The junction had 0 bases not matched to a gene; V was cut back by 0 bases and J by 0 bases.

The chain joins TRBV5-6 to TRBJ2-1; D might be TRBD1 or TRBD2, each matching 5 bases. The germline CDR1 and CDR2 sequences are SGHDT and YYEEEE. This CDR3 has 17 amino acids. V shed 4 bases and J shed 3 bases, with 20 bases lying between them. This CDR3 reads CASSRVGEAEHYNEQFF. The CDR3 DNA is TGTGCCAGCAGCCGGGTGGGGGAAGCGGAACACTACAATGAGCAGTTCTTC.

This clone was seen more than once but under ten times. The rearrangement links TRBV5-1 to TRBJ2-2; D is perhaps TRBD2 (6 bases). V was pared by 0 bases and J by 5 bases, with 8 bases between. Germline V CDR1 and CDR2: SGHRS, YFSETQ. The CDR3 contains 14 residues. The CDR3 reads CASSLDGGTGELFF. CDR3 bases: TGCGCCAGCAGCTTGGATGGGGGGACCGGGGAGCTGTTTTTT.

This clone came up once. This chain links TRBV28 with TRBJ2-7; the D call may be TRBD1 or TRBD2 (5 bases each). The CDR3 contains 13 residues. Trimming took 3 bases from V and 2 from J, leaving 8 bases between them. From germline, CDR1 is MDHEN and CDR2 SYDVKM. The CDR3: CASSLGVPYEQYF. In DNA, the CDR3 is TGTGCCAGCAGTTTGGGGGTGCCCTACGAGCAGTACTTC.